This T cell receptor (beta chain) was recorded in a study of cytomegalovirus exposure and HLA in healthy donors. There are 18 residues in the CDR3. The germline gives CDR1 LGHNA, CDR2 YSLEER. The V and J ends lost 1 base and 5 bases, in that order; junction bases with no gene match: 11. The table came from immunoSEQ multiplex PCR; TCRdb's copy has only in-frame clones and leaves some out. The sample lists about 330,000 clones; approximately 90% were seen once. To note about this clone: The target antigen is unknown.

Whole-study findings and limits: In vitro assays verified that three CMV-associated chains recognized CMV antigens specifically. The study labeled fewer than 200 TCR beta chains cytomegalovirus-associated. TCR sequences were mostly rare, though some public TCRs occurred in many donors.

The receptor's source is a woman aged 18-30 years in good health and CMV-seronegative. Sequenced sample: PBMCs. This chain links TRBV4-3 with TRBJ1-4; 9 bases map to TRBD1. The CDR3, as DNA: TGCGCCAGCAGCCAAGTCTCAGGTGGGGGACAGGGCAATGAAAAACTGTTTTTT. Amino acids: CASSQVSGGGQGNEKLFF.